What follows are 17 T cell receptor beta chains derived from one specimen sequenced in a study of blood T cell repertoires in COVID-19. This table comes from immunoSEQ multiplex PCR, and its TCRdb copy is limited to in-frame clones, with some not included. The sample carries under 150,000 clones, roughly 80% recorded once. Sequenced input: peripheral blood. The receptor source for this set is a woman older than 75 in a cohort sampled during active or convalescent COVID-19.

The chain joins TRBV7-9 to TRBJ2-5; the match to TRBD1 covers 9 bases. CDR1 and CDR2 (germline): SEHNR, FQNEAQ (reference sequence). The trim removed 3 bases at V and 2 bases at J, leaving 7 bases unmatched. The CDR3 consists of 16 residues. CDR3 loop: CASSFSRDRAQETQYF. CDR3 DNA: TGTGCCAGCAGCTTTTCCAGGGACAGGGCACAAGAGACCCAGTACTTC.

Regarding this clone: Different DNA sequences within this sample yield the same CDR3. V usage is TRBV18 and J usage is TRBJ1-1; the match to TRBD1 covers 8 bases. The ends lost 3 bases at V and 6 bases at J; junction bases unmatched: 9. Germline V gene sequence: CDR1 KGHSH, CDR2 LQKENI. The CDR3 has 15 amino acids. The CDR3 nucleotides read TGTGCCAGCTCACCTATTCCAGGGGGCGCGGCTGAAGCTTTCTTT. Its translation: CASSPIPGGAAEAFF.

On this clone: The same CDR3 arises from other DNA sequences in this sample as well. This sequence joins TRBV5-1 and TRBJ2-5; D might be TRBD2 (5 bases). CDR1 is SGHRS, CDR2 YFSETQ, per germline. This CDR3 spans 13 amino acids. V lost 4 bases, J lost 1 base, and 8 bases lay in between. CDR3 region: CASSPRGQETQYF. The CDR3 DNA sequence: TGCGCCAGCAGCCCTCGGGGCCAAGAGACCCAGTACTTC.

This clone has only one observation. The chain has TRBV29-1 and TRBJ1-1, with a tentative D call TRBD1 (5 bases). The germline V gene has CDR1 SQVTM and CDR2 ANQGSEA. The CDR3 has 13 residues. Deletions cut 6 bases from V and 0 bases from J, with 11 bases between. CDR3 in DNA: TGCAGCGTGTTCAGGGTGCTGAACACTGAAGCTTTCTTT. This codes for CSVFRVLNTEAFF.

This chain uses TRBV6-6 with TRBJ2-3; the D is unclear. The CDR3 has 13 amino acids. Germline-derived CDR1 and CDR2 are MNHNY and SVGAGI (reference sequence). V lost 8 bases, J lost 10 bases, and 19 bases lay in between. Here the CDR3 DNA reads TGTGCCAGCCAGGTGGATGGGCCGTTTGCGCAGTATTTT. Amino acids: CASQVDGPFAQYF.

The chain combines TRBV14 with TRBJ2-4; 10 bases line up with TRBD1. Germline V gene lookup returns CDR1 SGHDN and CDR2 FVKESK. The CDR3 has 20 residues. V dropped 1 base and J dropped 6; count of bases not matched to a gene: 18. CDR3 protein: CASSQAALAPGQGKGNIQYF. For the CDR3, the DNA is TGTGCCAGCAGCCAAGCGGCCCTGGCACCGGGACAGGGGAAAGGAAACATTCAGTACTTC.

The chain links TRBV3-1 (or the pseudogene TRBV3-2) to TRBJ1-6; 8 bases match TRBD1. The junction had 15 bases not matched to a gene; V was cut back by 5 bases and J by 0 bases. Germline-derived CDR1 and CDR2 are LGHDT and YNNKEL (reference sequence). This CDR3 has 20 residues. Here the CDR3 reads CASSEVWTGNLISYNSPLHF. The CDR3 coding sequence is TGTGCCAGCAGCGAGGTATGGACAGGGAATCTTATCTCCTATAATTCACCCCTCCACTTT.

About this clone itself: The sample holds other DNA sequences that translate to the same CDR3. This chain joins TRBV7-2 and TRBJ1-3, with 8 bases lining up with TRBD1. Germline V gene lookup returns CDR1 SGHTA and CDR2 FQGNSA. The V segment lost 2 bases and the J segment 4 bases; nucleotides outside the gene matches: 4. The CDR3 has 15 amino acids. The CDR3, as DNA: TGTGCCAGCAGCTTACAGGGGGCGTTGGGAAACACCATATATTTT. It specifies CASSLQGALGNTIYF.

This chain joins TRBV27 and TRBJ1-5, with TRBD1 matching 7 bases. Germline trimming cut 8 bases from V and 4 bases from J; bases unmatched to any gene: 11. Germline loops: CDR1 MNHEY, CDR2 SMNVEV (reference sequence). The CDR3 has 15 residues. The DNA of the CDR3 is TGTGCCAGCGGAAGAGACAGGGCTTCGAATCAGCCCCAGCATTTT. Its translation is CASGRDRASNQPQHF.

This clone was observed a single time. V usage is TRBV5-1 and J usage is TRBJ1-2, with 8 bases fitting TRBD1. Looked up from germline, CDR1 is SGHRS and CDR2 is YFSETQ. After removal of 0 bases from V and 2 bases from J, the junction contained 3 bases not matched to a gene. The CDR3 covers 15 residues. The CDR3 region is CASSLVSGGNYGYTF. CDR3 nucleotides: TGCGCCAGCAGCTTGGTTTCAGGGGGCAACTATGGCTACACCTTC.

The rearrangement uses TRBV11-2 and TRBJ2-7, with 8 positions matching TRBD1. CDR1 and CDR2 from the germline V gene are SGHAT and FQNNGV. V shed 5 bases and J 2 bases; nucleotides not matched to a gene: 8. This CDR3 region has 15 residues. DNA of the CDR3: TGTGCCAGCAGCCCAACACAGGGGGTCACCTACGAGCAGTACGTC. Protein sequence: CASSPTQGVTYEQYV.

The chain couples TRBV7-2 to TRBJ2-1; TRBD2 might be the D (6 bases). Germline values: CDR1 SGHTA, CDR2 FQGNSA. Trimming left V 1 base short and J 12 bases short, with 13 bases between. The CDR3 runs to 13 residues. The CDR3 spells CASSLDGGITQFF. The CDR3 nucleotides are TGTGCCAGCAGCTTAGATGGGGGGATAACGCAGTTCTTC.

This clone has a handful of counts. The chain employs TRBV4-1 and TRBJ1-2; D call uncertain. V was shortened by 1 base and J by 3 bases, with 12 bases between the two germline ends. This CDR3 contains 15 residues. From germline, CDR1 is MGHRA and CDR2 YSYEKL. The CDR3 reads CASSQVNSIDYGYTF. The CDR3 coding sequence is TGCGCCAGCAGCCAAGTCAACAGCATAGACTATGGCTACACCTTC.

The CDR3 nucleotides read TGTGCCAGCAGCTCGCAGGGGCGCCGTGGCTACACCTTC. This codes for CASSSQGRRGYTF. This chain joins TRBV5-4 and TRBJ1-2; TRBD1 is a possible D gene (6 bases). The ends were cut back, 3 bases at V and 7 bases at J, with 13 bases in the middle. The CDR3 is 13 amino acids. Germline V CDR1 and CDR2: SGHNT, YYREEE (reference sequence).

Only a few counts were recorded for this clone. The V call is TRBV18, the J call TRBJ2-2, with 8 positions matching TRBD1. Germline lookup yields CDR1 KGHSH and CDR2 LQKENI. With V trimmed by 6 bases and J by 1 base, 13 bases remained unmatched. CDR3 size: 18 residues. The CDR3 reads CASSTLLTGTGNTGELFF. In DNA, the CDR3 is TGTGCCAGCTCTACGCTACTAACCGGGACAGGGAACACCGGGGAGCTGTTTTTT.

This CDR3 reads CASSEAAGNNQPQHF. The DNA for the CDR3 is TGTGCCAGCAGTGAAGCGGCGGGAAACAATCAGCCCCAGCATTTT. The chain combines TRBV2 with TRBJ1-5; no clear D gene. The CDR3 loop spans 15 amino acids. The germline gives CDR1 SNHLY, CDR2 FYNNEI. With 0 bases removed from V and 3 bases from J, the gap between germline ends came to 9 bases.

The V gene is TRBV5-1, the J gene TRBJ2-3; D gene ambiguous. Trimming took off 4 bases at V and 4 bases at J, with 10 bases between the two ends. The length of the CDR3 is 13 residues. CDR1 and CDR2 from the germline V gene are SGHRS and YFSETQ. The CDR3 DNA sequence: TGCGCCAGCAGCCCAGGTGGCGCAGATACGCAGTATTTT. Protein: CASSPGGADTQYF.